This is a list of T cell receptor beta chains from one sample in a study of T cells in localized non-small cell lung cancer. Clones were sequenced by immunoSEQ multiplex PCR, and TCRdb holds only the in-frame ones, with some missing. This sample has roughly 21,000 clones, with just over 90% found just once. The sequenced sample was peripheral blood, obtained before any cancer treatment. The receptors stem from a woman aged 40 to 75 with stage I lung adenocarcinoma. The CDR3 runs from the conserved cysteine through the conserved F or W. D genes are given only for firm matches. Not every row has a clone size; where given, it reads once, few, many or a size class.

CSVAGGDYGYTF	TGCAGCGTTGCGGGGGGAGACTATGGCTACACCTTC	TRBV29-1	TRBJ1-2	NA	12	NA
CASSSGTSGNYEQYF	TGTGCCAGCAGCTCCGGGACTAGCGGGAACTACGAGCAGTACTTC	TRBV5-4	TRBJ2-7	few	15	TRBD2
CASSPAGEQFF	TGTGCCAGCAGTCCGGCCGGTGAGCAGTTCTTC	TRBV2	TRBJ2-1	NA	11	NA
CASSQNPTPEETQYF	TGTGCCAGCAGCCAAAACCCTACCCCCGAAGAGACCCAGTACTTC	TRBV14	TRBJ2-5	NA	15	NA
CASSGGTGVFNEQFF	TGTGCCAGCAGCGGAGGGACAGGGGTATTCAATGAGCAGTTCTTC	TRBV9	TRBJ2-1	NA	15	TRBD1
CASTLGGPSSGANVLTF	TGTGCCAGTACCTTGGGGGGACCGAGCTCTGGGGCCAACGTCCTGACTTTC	TRBV19	TRBJ2-6	NA	17	NA
CASSYTDTQYF	TGTGCCAGCAGTTACACAGATACGCAGTATTTT	TRBV2	TRBJ2-3	few	11	NA
CASSQGVQRGYNEQFF	TGCGCCAGCAGCCAAGGAGTCCAGCGGGGTTACAATGAGCAGTTCTTC	TRBV4-1	TRBJ2-1	once	16	TRBD2
CASSVAPDSYEQYF	TGTGCCAGCAGCGTAGCCCCGGACAGCTACGAGCAGTACTTC	TRBV9	TRBJ2-7	NA	14	NA
CASSQGRTDTQYF	TGTGCCAGCAGCCAAGGGAGGACAGATACGCAGTATTTT	TRBV16	TRBJ2-3	NA	13	NA
CASSPSTGRNYGYTF	TGTGCCAGCAGCCCCTCAACAGGTCGCAACTATGGCTACACCTTC	TRBV9	TRBJ1-2	NA	15	NA
CASSLGTGEFSEQYF	TGTGCCAGCAGCTTAGGGACAGGGGAATTCTCCGAGCAGTACTTC	TRBV7-9	TRBJ2-7	NA	15	TRBD1
CASSQVGGLQPQHF	TGCGCCAGCAGCCAAGTCGGGGGACTGCAGCCCCAGCATTTT	TRBV4-1	TRBJ1-5	NA	14	NA
CASSFRSNYGYTF	TGTGCCAGCAGCTTCAGGTCTAACTATGGCTACACCTTC	TRBV5-8	TRBJ1-2	NA	13	NA
CASSFPRTSGISDTQYF	TGTGCCAGCAGTTTTCCCCGGACTAGCGGAATTTCAGATACGCAGTATTTT	TRBV28	TRBJ2-3	NA	17	TRBD2
CASSNLGGNDEQYF	TGTGCCAGCTCAAACTTAGGGGGAAACGACGAGCAGTACTTC	TRBV18	TRBJ2-7	NA	14	NA
CASSQLLRTGYTEAFF	TGCGCCAGCAGCCAATTGTTACGGACGGGTTACACTGAAGCTTTCTTT	TRBV4-1	TRBJ1-1	NA	16	NA
CASSLRLPGYEQYF	TGTGCCAGCAGCCTTCGCCTTCCGGGATACGAGCAGTACTTC	TRBV5-4	TRBJ2-7	NA	14	NA
CASSEQTRAGVSNQPQHF	TGTGCCAGCAGTGAACAGACTAGGGCAGGAGTTAGCAATCAGCCCCAGCATTTT	TRBV2	TRBJ1-5	NA	18	NA
CASSQPGGSSYEQYF	TGTGCCAGCAGCCAGCCGGGGGGCTCCTCCTACGAGCAGTACTTC	TRBV5-4	TRBJ2-7	NA	15	NA
CASTMSIGSNTGELFF	TGTGCCAGCACAATGAGTATAGGCTCGAACACCGGGGAGCTGTTTTTT	TRBV25-1	TRBJ2-2	NA	16	NA
CASSPERQFNEQFF	TGTGCCAGCAGCCCTGAGAGACAGTTCAATGAGCAGTTCTTC	TRBV14	TRBJ2-1	once	14	NA
CASSHTDRGLYF	TGTGCCAGCAGCCACACAGACAGGGGGTTATACTTC	TRBV14	TRBJ2-5	NA	12	TRBD1
CASSLAGQGLYGYTF	TGTGCCAGCAGCTTGGCGGGACAGGGCCTCTATGGCTACACCTTC	TRBV5-5	TRBJ1-2	NA	15	TRBD1
CASSFQAGETQYF	TGTGCCAGCAGCTTCCAGGCGGGGGAGACCCAGTACTTC	TRBV7-2	TRBJ2-5	NA	13	NA